The sequence of this T cell receptor (beta chain) was determined in a study of long-term antiretroviral therapy in people with HIV. They ran version v3.0 of the immunoSEQ assay at survey level. TCRdb's copy holds only in-frame clones and misses some; the assay was immunoSEQ multiplex PCR. The data contain some 33,000 clones, 97% of them seen just once; the ten biggest clones take up 1.9%. This receptor was obtained from a man aged 25 to 45 with HIV. Material: unsorted PBMCs, obtained 7.6 years after starting antiretroviral therapy.

The CDR3 nucleotides read TGCGCCAGCAGCCTGCAGGTTGGGAATTCACCCCTCCACTTT. It yields the protein CASSLQVGNSPLHF. The rearrangement joins TRBV5-1 to TRBJ1-6; D gene uncertain. The ends were cut back, 4 bases at V and 7 bases at J, with 12 bases in the middle. The CDR3 totals 14 residues. Germline V lookup: CDR1 SGHRS, CDR2 YFSETQ.